These 27 T cell receptor beta chains share one sample of origin, sequenced in a study of lymphopenia after photon versus proton radiotherapy. Clones were sequenced by immunoSEQ multiplex PCR, and TCRdb holds only the in-frame ones, with some missing. The data contain around 42,000 clones, 85% of them seen just once; the ten biggest clones take up 2% to 2.5%. This material consisted of peripheral blood, taken from a patient treated with photon-based radiotherapy. These TCRs come from a man aged 35-49 years with gastric cancer.

V and J are TRBV30 and TRBJ1-6; D unresolved. The germline V gene encodes CDR1 GTSNPN and CDR2 SVGIG (reference sequence). There are 15 residues in the CDR3. V shed 2 bases and J shed 6 bases, with 14 bases lying between them. CDR3 residues: CAWSTDQRGNSPLHF. The DNA of the CDR3 is TGTGCCTGGAGTACAGATCAACGGGGTAATTCACCCCTCCACTTT.

This clone was counted a single time. CDR3 coding DNA: TGTGCCAGCAGCCTTCGACAGGGAGGAGGCAATCAGCCCCAGCATTTT. Protein: CASSLRQGGGNQPQHF. The V gene is TRBV7-2, the J gene TRBJ1-5, with 7 bases identical to TRBD1. From germline, CDR1 is SGHTA and CDR2 FQGNSA. J gave up 2 bases and V 5 bases, and 9 bases lay outside the gene matches. This CDR3 has 16 amino acids.

The chain employs TRBV11-2 and TRBJ2-1, with TRBD1 as a possible D gene (5 bases). The CDR3 length is 15 residues. Trimming removed 1 base from V and 0 bases from J, with 7 bases in between. CDR1 is SGHAT and CDR2 is FQNNGV in the germline V gene. The CDR3 bases are TGTGCCAGCAGCTTAGGGGGCCGCTCCTACAATGAGCAGTTCTTC. It codes for CASSLGGRSYNEQFF.

The CDR3 nucleotides are TGTGCCAGCAGCTATGGGGGGAAGGGGGCTTTCTTT. This encodes CASSYGGKGAFF. The chain employs TRBV5-7 and TRBJ1-1; a possible D gene is TRBD1 (5 bases). TRBV5-7 is reported as an ORF; its role is uncertain. The CDR3 is 12 amino acids. The V gene lost 3 bases and the J gene lost 11 bases, with 14 bases spanning the gap.

J is TRBJ1-4 and V is TRBV5-1; D unresolved. CDR3 size: 14 residues. V gave up 4 bases and J gave up 5 bases, with 12 bases separating them. Germline loops: CDR1 SGHRS, CDR2 YFSETQ. The CDR3 loop is CASSLPGGNEKLFF. CDR3 DNA sequence: TGCGCCAGCAGCCTCCCAGGAGGGAATGAAAAACTGTTTTTT.

The gene calls are TRBV5-1 and TRBJ2-2, with a weak D call TRBD1 (6 bases). CDR3 length equals 16 residues. Germline V gives CDR1 SGHRS, CDR2 YFSETQ. Trimming pared 4 bases from V and 3 bases from J, leaving 16 bases between. CDR3 region: CASSLAGAFDTGELFF. DNA for the CDR3: TGCGCCAGCAGCCTAGCAGGGGCTTTCGACACCGGGGAGCTGTTTTTT.

V and J are TRBV6-5 and TRBJ1-1; possible D gene TRBD1, 5 bases. The CDR3 is 14 residues long. From germline, CDR1 is MNHEY and CDR2 SVGAGI. Trimming removed 0 bases at V and 1 base at J, with 6 bases between. DNA of the CDR3: TGTGCCAGCAGTTACTCGGGGGAGAACACTGAAGCTTTCTTT. Amino acid sequence: CASSYSGENTEAFF.

V is TRBV4-2 and J is TRBJ1-2; D is unclear. CDR1 is LGHNA and CDR2 is YNFKEQ in the germline V gene. Between the trimmed V and J ends, which lost 1 base and 6 bases, there was a span of 9 bases. There are 13 residues in the CDR3. DNA for the CDR3: TGTGCCAGCAGCCAAGGTTCGGCGGATGGCTACACCTTC. Amino acids: CASSQGSADGYTF.

The chain uses TRBV7-9 and TRBJ2-3, with TRBD1 matching 9 bases. This CDR3 spans 16 amino acids. V was pared by 5 bases and J by 4 bases, with 10 bases of the junction left unmatched. The germline CDR1 and CDR2 sequences are SEHNR and FQNEAQ (reference sequence). In DNA form, the CDR3 reads TGTGCCAGCAGCCGGAACGACAGGGGGGGGCCAGATACGCAGTATTTT. Protein: CASSRNDRGGPDTQYF.

The gene calls are TRBV7-2 and TRBJ2-1; 8 nucleotides agree with TRBD1. The trim removed 4 bases at V and 10 bases at J, leaving 12 bases unmatched. Looked up from germline, CDR1 is SGHTA and CDR2 is FQGNSA. The CDR3 contains 15 residues. The CDR3 is CASSSPGTGINEQFF. In nucleotides, the CDR3 is TGTGCCAGCAGCTCTCCCGGGACAGGAATCAACGAGCAGTTCTTC.

The V call is TRBV6-5, the J call TRBJ2-3; the D is unclear. Trimming pared 6 bases from V and 1 base from J, leaving 11 bases between. Per the germline V gene, CDR1 is MNHEY and CDR2 is SVGAGI. The CDR3 is made up of 14 amino acids. Here the CDR3 DNA reads TGTGCCAGCAGAGACAAGGTGGGCACAGATACGCAGTATTTT. Its protein product is CASRDKVGTDTQYF.

This clone was seen just once. V is TRBV25-1 and J is TRBJ1-1, with 7 bases that match TRBD1. The junction had 4 bases not matched to a gene; V was cut back by 8 bases and J by 4 bases. This CDR3 has 12 residues. The germline gives CDR1 MGHDK, CDR2 SYGVNS. CDR3 region: CASGGQPTEAFF. DNA of the CDR3: TGTGCCAGCGGGGGACAGCCCACTGAAGCTTTCTTT.

The chain links TRBV5-1 to TRBJ2-7, with 9 bases aligning to TRBD2. With 4 bases clipped from V and 0 bases from J, the junction kept 5 bases outside the gene matches. The germline V gene has CDR1 SGHRS and CDR2 YFSETQ. CDR3 length: 15 residues. The CDR3 bases are TGCGCCAGCAGCCCCAGCGGGGGGTCCTCCTACGAGCAGTACTTC. As protein: CASSPSGGSSYEQYF. Filled out from reference TRBV5-1 and TRBJ2-7, the complete variable domain reads KAGVTQTPRYLIKTRGQQVTLSCSPISGHRSVSWYQQTPGQGLQFLFEYFSETQRNKGNFPGRFSGRQFSNSRSEMNVSTLELGDSALYLCASSPSGGSSYEQYFGPGTRLTVT.

This clone has only one observation. The chain links TRBV7-2 to TRBJ2-5; D uncertain. Germline CDR1 and CDR2: SGHTA and FQGNSA. The CDR3 has 16 amino acids. V was clipped by 5 bases and J by 3 bases, with 19 bases between them. The CDR3 DNA sequence: TGTGCCAGCAGCCCTAGGGATCGACATACTAAAGAGACCCAGTACTTC. It translates to CASSPRDRHTKETQYF.

This clone has only a few counts. The chain employs TRBV11-2 and TRBJ1-1; a possible D gene is TRBD1 (5 bases). Per germline, CDR1 SGHAT and CDR2 FQNNGV. The CDR3 has 16 residues. Trimming stripped 0 bases from V and 1 base from J, with 12 bases between. Written as DNA, the CDR3 is TGTGCCAGCAGCTTAGATTGGGGGAACAGGAACACTGAAGCTTTCTTT. As protein: CASSLDWGNRNTEAFF. The variable domain in full, completed from reference TRBV11-2 and TRBJ1-1, reads EAGVAQSPRYKIIEKRQSVAFWCNPISGHATLYWYQQILGQGPKLLIQFQNNGVVDDSQLPKDRFSAERLKGVDSTLKIQPAKLEDSAVYLCASSLDWGNRNTEAFFGQGTRLTVV.

This clone has a single count. The V and J genes are TRBV9 and TRBJ2-5; 7 bases map to TRBD2. The J segment lost 2 bases and the V segment lost 3 bases, leaving 1 base of the junction unmatched. Germline V gives CDR1 SGDLS, CDR2 YYNGEE. The CDR3 is made up of 13 amino acids. In DNA form, the CDR3 reads TGTGCCAGCAGCGCCGGGAGGCAAGAGACCCAGTACTTC. It specifies CASSAGRQETQYF.

This clone was seen only a few times. The CDR3 coding sequence is TGTGCCAGCAGCTTAGAACTAGCGGGGGGGCCAGGGACAGATACGCAGTATTTT. Translation gives CASSLELAGGPGTDTQYF. The chain has TRBV11-2 and TRBJ2-3; the match to TRBD2 covers 13 bases. J lost 3 bases, V lost 0 bases, and 6 bases had no gene match. The CDR3 has 18 amino acids. Germline CDR1 is SGHAT and CDR2 is FQNNGV.

The rearrangement uses TRBV4-2 and TRBJ2-1, with TRBD1 identical over 11 bases. This CDR3 spans 16 amino acids. Germline V gives CDR1 LGHNA, CDR2 YNFKEQ. J lost 6 bases, V lost 1 base, and 5 bases had no gene match. The CDR3 DNA sequence: TGTGCCAGCAGCCAAGGGACAGGGGGCAGAGGCAATGAGCAGTTCTTC. Translated: CASSQGTGGRGNEQFF.

The table lists this clone with a count of one. The chain uses TRBV30 and TRBJ1-2, with D tentatively TRBD1 (6 bases). The CDR3 is 13 residues long. The V end was cut by 5 bases, the J end by 7 bases, with 17 bases between. Germline values: CDR1 GTSNPN, CDR2 SVGIG (reference sequence). The CDR3 loop reads CAWVGIRGAGYTF. The CDR3 DNA follows: TGTGCCTGGGTCGGAATACGGGGGGCTGGCTACACCTTC.

The chain carries TRBV30 and TRBJ1-2, with 8 bases identical to TRBD1. Per germline, CDR1 GTSNPN and CDR2 SVGIG (reference sequence). The CDR3 is made up of 13 amino acids. V shed 5 bases and J 8 bases; nucleotides not matched to a gene: 10. CDR3 residues: CAWGRDRPRGYTF. The CDR3 DNA is TGTGCCTGGGGGAGGGACAGGCCGAGGGGCTACACCTTC.

The chain links TRBV30 to TRBJ1-3; no clear D gene. Per germline, CDR1 GTSNPN and CDR2 SVGIG (reference sequence). V shed 0 bases and J shed 2 bases, with 8 bases lying between them. The length of the CDR3 is 14 residues. Written as DNA, the CDR3 is TGTGCCTGGAGTGTCTTGGTAGCTGGAAACACCATATATTTT. Translation gives CAWSVLVAGNTIYF.

The chain employs TRBV11-2 and TRBJ1-5; D gene ambiguous. CDR1 is SGHAT, CDR2 FQNNGV, per germline. V gave up 1 base and J gave up 7 bases, with 17 bases separating them. The CDR3 is 16 amino acids. This chain's CDR3 is CASSLAAEGSGQPQHF. CDR3 in DNA: TGTGCCAGCAGCTTAGCGGCGGAGGGATCGGGGCAGCCCCAGCATTTT.

This chain joins TRBV7-2 and TRBJ1-3, with D unresolved. This CDR3 has 16 amino acids. Germline CDR1 and CDR2: SGHTA and FQGNSA. Trimming removed 5 bases from V and 0 bases from J, with 14 bases in between. The CDR3 region is CASSQSSLFSGNTIYF. In nucleotides, the CDR3 is TGTGCCAGCAGCCAATCGTCTCTGTTCTCTGGAAACACCATATATTTT.

The rearrangement joins TRBV13 to TRBJ1-4; TRBD1 agrees at 8 bases. CDR1 is PRHDT and CDR2 is FYEKMQ in the germline V gene (reference sequence). The CDR3 length is 14 residues. The J segment lost 8 bases and the V segment lost 6 bases, leaving 8 bases of the junction unmatched. This chain's CDR3 is CASSPQGAGEKLFF. In DNA form, the CDR3 reads TGTGCCAGCAGTCCCCAGGGGGCCGGGGAAAAACTGTTTTTT.

V and J are TRBV27 and TRBJ2-5, with TRBD1 as a possible D gene (6 bases). The germline gives CDR1 MNHEY, CDR2 SMNVEV (reference sequence). This CDR3 has 13 amino acids. The V end was cut by 6 bases, the J end by 5 bases, with 13 bases between. DNA for the CDR3: TGTGCCAGCAGCCAACGAGGGGGTGAGACCCAGTACTTC. Protein: CASSQRGGETQYF.

This sequence joins TRBV2 and TRBJ1-1; TRBD1 matches 8 bases. This CDR3 region has 19 residues. The germline CDR1 and CDR2 sequences are SNHLY and FYNNEI. The junction had 21 bases not matched to a gene; V was cut back by 6 bases and J by 3 bases. The CDR3 DNA reads TGTGCCAGCAGCAGGGCCCTACGGACAGGGAACAGGGGGGACACTGAAGCTTTCTTT. Its translation is CASSRALRTGNRGDTEAFF.

V gene TRBV7-3 combines with J gene TRBJ2-3, with 7 positions matching TRBD1. The length of the CDR3 is 14 residues. The trim removed 3 bases at V and 4 bases at J, leaving 4 bases unmatched. The germline V gene has CDR1 SGHTA and CDR2 FQGTGA. The CDR3: CASSLGRGPDTQYF. The CDR3 region has the DNA TGTGCCAGCAGCTTGGGTAGGGGGCCAGATACGCAGTATTTT.